A few counts support the clone carrying this T cell receptor beta chain. With iRepertoire HTBI primers and Arm-PCR of CDR3 regions, TCR beta libraries were built. TCRdb reanalysed the multiplex PCR reads using MiXCR and keeps one entry per CDR3 protein. Seen here are about half a million distinct CDR3 sequences, 12% observed once, and the top ten hold roughly 8.9%. The data were taken from a study of regulatory T cells in long-lasting Graves disease. The CDR3 covers 14 residues. V was pared by 3 bases and J by 5 bases, with 8 bases of the junction left unmatched. Germline V gives CDR1 SQVTM, CDR2 ANQGSEA. This sample's time point: newly diagnosed GD, antithyroid drugs for less than 3 months. There was RNA extracted from PBMCs, and the TCR library was made from it. In addition, the sample was reused for a study of T cells in Graves' hyperthyroidism and ophthalmopathy. That report adds: Uncontrolled infection, other autoimmune disease, pregnancy or lactation excluded patients. Together with thyroid ultrasound, orbital computed tomography, serum thyroxine and TRAb, clinical symptoms were used for diagnoses. RT-PCR in the first round (using the HTBI primer set) targeted the TCR CDR3.

This chain uses TRBV29-1 with TRBJ2-5, with 8 bases lining up with TRBD2. The sample here was peripheral blood mononuclear cells (PBMCs), taken at new diagnosis, from a patient treated with antithyroid drugs. This TCR came from a woman aged 25-40 years with Graves disease. CDR3 in amino acids: CSVEINSGTETQYF. For the CDR3, the DNA is TGCAGCGTTGAGATTAATAGCGGGACCGAGACCCAGTACTTC.